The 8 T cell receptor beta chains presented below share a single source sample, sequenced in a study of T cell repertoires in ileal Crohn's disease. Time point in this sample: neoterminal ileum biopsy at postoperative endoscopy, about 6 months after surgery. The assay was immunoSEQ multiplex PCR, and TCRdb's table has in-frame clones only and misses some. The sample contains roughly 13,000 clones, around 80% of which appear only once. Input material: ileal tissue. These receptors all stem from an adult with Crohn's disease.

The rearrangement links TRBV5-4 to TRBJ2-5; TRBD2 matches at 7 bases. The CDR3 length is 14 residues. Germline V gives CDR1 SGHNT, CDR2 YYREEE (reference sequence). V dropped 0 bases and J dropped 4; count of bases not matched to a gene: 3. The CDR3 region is CASSLAGGLETQYF. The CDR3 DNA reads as TGTGCCAGCAGCTTGGCGGGGGGACTAGAGACCCAGTACTTC.

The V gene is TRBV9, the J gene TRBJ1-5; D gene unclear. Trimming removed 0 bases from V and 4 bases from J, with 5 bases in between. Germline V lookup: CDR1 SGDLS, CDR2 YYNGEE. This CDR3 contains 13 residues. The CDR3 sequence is CASSVATNQPQHF. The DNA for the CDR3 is TGTGCCAGCAGCGTAGCTACGAATCAGCCCCAGCATTTT.

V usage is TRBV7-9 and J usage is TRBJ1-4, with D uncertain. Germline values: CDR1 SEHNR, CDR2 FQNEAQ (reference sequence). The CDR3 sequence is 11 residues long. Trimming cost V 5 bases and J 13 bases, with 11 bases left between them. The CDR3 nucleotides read TGTGCCAGCAGCGTCGGTGGTGCACTGTTTTTT. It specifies CASSVGGALFF.

CDR3: CASSPRVGDSSYEQYF. In nucleotides, the CDR3 is TGTGCCAGCAGCCCCCGCGTGGGGGACAGCTCCTACGAGCAGTACTTC. The V and J genes are TRBV7-8 and TRBJ2-7; TRBD1 agrees at 7 bases. Germline trimming cut 5 bases from V and 0 bases from J; bases unmatched to any gene: 10. From germline, CDR1 is SGHVS and CDR2 FQNEAQ. CDR3 length: 16 amino acids.

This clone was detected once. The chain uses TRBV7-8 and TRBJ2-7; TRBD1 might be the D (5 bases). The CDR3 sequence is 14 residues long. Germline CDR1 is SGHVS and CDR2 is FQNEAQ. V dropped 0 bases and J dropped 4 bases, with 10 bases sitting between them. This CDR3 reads CASSLAGAPYEQYF. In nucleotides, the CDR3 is TGTGCCAGCAGCTTAGCAGGGGCACCGTACGAGCAGTACTTC. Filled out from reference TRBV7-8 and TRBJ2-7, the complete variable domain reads GAGVSQSPRYKVAKRGQDVALRCDPISGHVSLFWYQQALGQGPEFLTYFQNEAQLDKSGLPSDRFFAERPEGSVSTLKIQRTQQEDSAVYLCASSLAGAPYEQYFGPGTRLTVT.

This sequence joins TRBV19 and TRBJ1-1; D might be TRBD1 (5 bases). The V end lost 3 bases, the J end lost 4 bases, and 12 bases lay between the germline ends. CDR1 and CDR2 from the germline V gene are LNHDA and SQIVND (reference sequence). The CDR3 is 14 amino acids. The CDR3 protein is CASSIGQGSTEAFF. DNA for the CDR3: TGTGCCAGTAGTATTGGGCAGGGCAGCACTGAAGCTTTCTTT.

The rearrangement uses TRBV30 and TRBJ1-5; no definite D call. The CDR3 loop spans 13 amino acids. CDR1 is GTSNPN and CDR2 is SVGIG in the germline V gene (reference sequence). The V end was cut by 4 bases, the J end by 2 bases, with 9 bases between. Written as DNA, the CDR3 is TGTGCCTGGACCCCCGGAGGCAATCAGCCCCAGCATTTT. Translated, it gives CAWTPGGNQPQHF.

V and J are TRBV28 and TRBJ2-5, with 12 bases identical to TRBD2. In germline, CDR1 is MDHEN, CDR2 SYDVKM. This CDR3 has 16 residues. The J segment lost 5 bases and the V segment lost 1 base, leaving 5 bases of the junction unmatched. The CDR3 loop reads CASSLLLAGGQETQYF. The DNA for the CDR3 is TGTGCCAGCAGTTTATTGCTAGCGGGGGGGCAGGAGACCCAGTACTTC.